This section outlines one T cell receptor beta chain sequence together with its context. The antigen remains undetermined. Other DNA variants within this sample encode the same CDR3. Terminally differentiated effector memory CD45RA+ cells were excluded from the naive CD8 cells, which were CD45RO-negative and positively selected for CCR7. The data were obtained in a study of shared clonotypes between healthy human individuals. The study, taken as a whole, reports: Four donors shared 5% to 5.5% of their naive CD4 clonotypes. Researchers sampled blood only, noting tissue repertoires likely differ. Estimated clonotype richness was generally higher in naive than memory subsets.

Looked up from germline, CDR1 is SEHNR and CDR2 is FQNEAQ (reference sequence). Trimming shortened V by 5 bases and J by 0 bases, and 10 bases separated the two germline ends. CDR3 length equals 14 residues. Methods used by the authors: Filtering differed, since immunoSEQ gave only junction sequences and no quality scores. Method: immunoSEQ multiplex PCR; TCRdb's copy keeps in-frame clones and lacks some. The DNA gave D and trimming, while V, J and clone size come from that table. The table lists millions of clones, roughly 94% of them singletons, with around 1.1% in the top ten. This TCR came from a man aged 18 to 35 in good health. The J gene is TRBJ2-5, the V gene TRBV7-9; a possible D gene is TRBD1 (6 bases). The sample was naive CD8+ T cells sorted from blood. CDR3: CASSLDRYQETQYF. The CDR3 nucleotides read TGTGCCAGCAGCCTCGACAGGTACCAAGAGACCCAGTACTTC.